The rows below give T cell receptor beta chains drawn from one sample of a study of human T cells and chemical hapten exposure. In TCRdb, the RACE reads were re-called with MiXCR into one record per CDR3 protein. Among approximately 320,000 distinct CDR3 sequences, 5.5% were seen once, and the ten largest hold about 8.2%. This sample comprised whole blood, obtained in connection with sensitization to the hapten diphenylcyclopropenone (DPC). The receptor set was obtained from a woman aged 18-29 years with alopecia areata. Some clones in this sample may be carry-over from other donors' samples. Both conserved end residues are part of each CDR3. A D gene is named only where the DNA matches it firmly. Rows give clone size only sometimes, using once, few, many, or a class for an expanded clone.

size | J | V | D | CDR3 | DNA
- | TRBJ1-4 | TRBV7-8 | - | CASSPEAAKGEKLFF | TGTGCCAGCAGCCCAGAAGCAGCCAAGGGTGAAAAACTGTTTTTT
many | TRBJ2-3 | TRBV9 | - | CASSKASGAADTQYF | TGTGCCAGCAGCAAAGCGAGTGGGGCCGCAGATACGCAGTATTTT
many | TRBJ1-1 | TRBV6-2/TRBV6-3 | - | CASIGTINTEAFF | TGTGCCAGCATCGGGACCATCAACACTGAAGCTTTCTTT
many | TRBJ1-1 | TRBV6-2/TRBV6-3 | - | CASFPGTSTREAFF | TGTGCCAGCTTTCCTGGGACATCGACCCGTGAAGCTTTCTTT
many | TRBJ1-1 | TRBV29-1 | - | CSVFPGFKVNTEAFF | TGCAGCGTTTTTCCAGGTTTCAAGGTTAACACTGAAGCTTTCTTT
few | TRBJ2-5 | TRBV5-1 | - | CASSSSGYQETQYF | TGCGCCAGCAGCTCCTCAGGGTACCAAGAGACCCAGTACTTC
- | TRBJ1-5 | TRBV5-1 | - | CASSPVGNQPQHF | TGCGCCAGCAGCCCGGTTGGCAATCAGCCCCAGCATTTT
many | TRBJ1-2 | TRBV6-5 | - | CASSYGRANYGYTF | TGTGCCAGCAGTTACGGAAGGGCGAACTATGGCTACACCTTC
many | TRBJ1-1 | TRBV5-1 | - | CASSSGQEAFF | TGCGCCAGCAGCTCCGGACAGGAAGCTTTCTTT
- | TRBJ2-1 | TRBV6-2/TRBV6-3 | - | CASNPRRGSDEQFF | TGTGCCAGCAACCCCAGGCGGGGCTCGGATGAGCAGTTCTTC
many | TRBJ1-1 | TRBV4-3 | - | CASSQEGAGLNTEAFF | TGCGCCAGCAGCCAAGAGGGCGCCGGGTTGAACACTGAAGCTTTCTTT
few | TRBJ2-3 | TRBV7-2 | - | CASSGGHNTDTQYF | TGTGCCAGCAGCGGGGGACATAACACAGATACGCAGTATTTT
many | TRBJ2-7 | TRBV6-2/TRBV6-3 | TRBD1 | CASSRGQGVYEQYF | TGTGCCAGCAGTCGCGGACAGGGGGTTTACGAGCAGTACTTC
many | TRBJ2-6 | TRBV12-3/TRBV12-4 | - | CASSFPGPKTGANVLTF | TGTGCCAGCAGTTTCCCGGGACCCAAGACAGGGGCCAACGTCCTGACTTTC
many | TRBJ1-1 | TRBV6-5 | TRBD1 | CASPRPTGPMNTEAFF | TGTGCCAGTCCCCGACCGACAGGGCCAATGAACACTGAAGCTTTCTTT
- | TRBJ2-3 | TRBV20-1 | - | CSAPGVTNGDTQYF | TGCAGTGCCCCAGGGGTTACCAACGGCGATACGCAGTATTTT
many | TRBJ2-3 | TRBV29-1 | - | CSVGGGQPTDTQYF | TGCAGCGTGGGGGGAGGACAGCCCACAGATACGCAGTATTTT
- | TRBJ2-3 | TRBV12-3/TRBV12-4 | - | CASSSMDISRTARDTQYF | TGTGCCAGCAGCTCCATGGACATATCTCGGACCGCGCGCGATACGCAGTATTTT
few | TRBJ2-5 | TRBV7-3 | - | CASSFGGRETQYF | TGTGCCAGCAGCTTTGGGGGCCGGGAGACCCAGTACTTC
many | TRBJ2-7 | TRBV10-2 | - | CASSEPGRLYEQYF | TGCGCCAGCAGTGAGCCCGGACGGCTATACGAGCAGTACTTC
many | TRBJ2-3 | TRBV5-5 | - | CASSLPGEDTQYF | TGTGCCAGCAGCCTTCCGGGGGAAGATACGCAGTATTTT
few | TRBJ1-2 | TRBV19 | - | CASSTGTATSEGDNYGYTF | TGTGCCAGTAGTACCGGGACCGCGACGTCGGAAGGGGATAACTATGGCTACACCTTC
many | TRBJ2-1 | TRBV20-1 | - | CSARTTYNEQFF | TGCAGTGCTAGGACTACCTACAATGAGCAGTTCTTC
- | TRBJ1-2 | TRBV6-6 | - | CASSPEGAYGYTF | TGTGCCAGCAGCCCCGAGGGCGCCTATGGCTACACCTTC
many | TRBJ2-7 | TRBV6-5 | TRBD2 | CASSPGLAGASYEQYF | TGTGCCAGCAGTCCCGGACTAGCGGGGGCCTCCTACGAGCAGTACTTC
- | TRBJ2-5 | TRBV28 | - | CASSLYSGETQYF | TGTGCCAGCAGTTTGTATTCTGGGGAGACCCAGTACTTC
many | TRBJ1-2 | TRBV7-9 | TRBD1 | CASSLDRASRSYGYTF | TGTGCCAGCAGCTTGGACAGGGCATCACGTAGCTATGGCTACACCTTC
few | TRBJ1-5 | TRBV6-6 | - | CASSYSTVSNQPRHF | TGTGCCAGCAGTTACTCTACAGTCTCAAATCAGCCCCGGCATTTT
medium-sized | TRBJ1-5 | TRBV28 | - | CASSFIGNQPQHF | TGTGCCAGCAGTTTCATTGGGAATCAGCCCCAGCATTTT
- | TRBJ2-5 | TRBV4-3 | - | CASSHILTGQETQYF | TGCGCCAGCAGCCACATCCTGACAGGTCAAGAGACCCAGTACTTC
- | TRBJ1-2 | TRBV20-1 | - | CSARDPSGHGRYGYTF | TGCAGTGCTAGAGATCCTTCGGGCCATGGGAGGTATGGCTACACCTTC
many | TRBJ2-3 | TRBV7-2 | TRBD1 | CASSSGGTGVTDTQYF | TGTGCCAGCAGCTCAGGCGGGACAGGGGTGACAGATACGCAGTATTTT
- | TRBJ1-1 | TRBV6-2/TRBV6-3 | - | CASGTSNTEAFF | TGTGCCAGCGGGACATCGAACACTGAAGCTTTCTTT
many | TRBJ2-3 | TRBV18 | TRBD2 | CASSPGLAIYTQYF | TGTGCCAGCTCACCGGGACTAGCGATATATACGCAGTATTTT
medium-sized | TRBJ2-3 | TRBV7-9 | - | CATEGETARVDTQYF | TGTGCCACCGAGGGGGAGACCGCGAGGGTTGATACGCAGTATTTT